This entry lists 18 T cell receptor beta chains sequenced from one sample in a study of T cells after yellow fever vaccination. Each CDR3 protein is one row after TCRdb ran MiXCR on the 5' RACE reads. The sample carries 450,000 to 550,000 distinct CDR3 sequences, just over 20% recorded once. Source: PBMCs, taken approximately 22 days after the first yellow fever vaccination. The receptors come from a man younger than 30 who received the YFV17D yellow fever vaccine.

V and J are TRBV15 and TRBJ2-5; 7 bases line up with TRBD1. Germline V gene lookup returns CDR1 LNHNV and CDR2 YYDKDF (reference sequence). V trimming: 0 bases; J trimming: 1 base; junction bases outside the gene matches: 11. CDR3 length equals 18 residues. The CDR3 DNA is TGTGCCACCAGCAGAGATCGAATTAGGACAGGCCTCCAAGAGACCCAGTACTTC. Translating it yields CATSRDRIRTGLQETQYF.

This chain links TRBV29-1 with TRBJ1-6; 8 positions match TRBD1. J gave up 9 bases and V 7 bases, and 8 bases lay outside the gene matches. The germline gives CDR1 SQVTM, CDR2 ANQGSEA. The CDR3 runs 13 residues. The CDR3 loop reads CSALTGVGSPLHF. The CDR3 DNA reads TGCAGCGCCTTGACAGGGGTGGGTTCACCCCTCCACTTT.

This clonotype was counted between two and nine times. V and J are TRBV20-1 and TRBJ2-6; maybe TRBD2 (6 bases). V gave up 5 bases and J gave up 0 bases, with 14 bases separating them. There are 16 residues in the CDR3. Germline loops: CDR1 DFQATT, CDR2 SNEGSKA (reference sequence). The CDR3: CSAARDLSSGANVLTF. The DNA of the CDR3 is TGCAGTGCTGCTAGGGACTTAAGCTCTGGGGCCAACGTCCTGACTTTC.

The V and J genes are TRBV4-3 and TRBJ1-1; no reliable D call. Trimming took 2 bases from V and 1 from J, leaving 17 bases between them. The germline gives CDR1 LGHNA, CDR2 YSLEER. The length of the CDR3 is 17 residues. This CDR3 is CASSQQQHRLGNTEAFF. DNA of the CDR3: TGCGCCAGCAGCCAACAGCAGCACAGATTGGGGAACACTGAAGCTTTCTTT.

The chain links TRBV5-1 to TRBJ2-3, with TRBD2 matching over 7 bases. After removal of 2 bases from V and 0 bases from J, the junction contained 9 bases not matched to a gene. CDR1 and CDR2 (germline): SGHRS, YFSETQ. The CDR3 runs to 17 residues. This chain's CDR3 is CASSFISGTSSTDTQYF. In nucleotides, the CDR3 is TGCGCCAGCAGCTTTATAAGCGGGACTTCTAGCACAGATACGCAGTATTTT.

The chain combines TRBV4-3 with TRBJ2-4, with D unclear. The CDR3 is 16 residues long. V was trimmed by 2 bases and J by 0 bases, leaving 11 bases between them. Per the germline V gene, CDR1 is LGHNA and CDR2 is YSLEER. The CDR3: CASSQNPRLAKNIQYF. CDR3 DNA sequence: TGCGCCAGCAGCCAAAATCCCCGGCTAGCCAAAAACATTCAGTACTTC.

The chain links TRBV4-3 to TRBJ2-3; no clear D. CDR1 and CDR2 from the germline V gene are LGHNA and YSLEER. The V end was cut by 7 bases, the J end by 0 bases, with 8 bases between. This CDR3 contains 13 residues. The CDR3 protein is CASTGRSTDTQYF. In DNA form, the CDR3 reads TGCGCCAGCACGGGTCGCAGCACAGATACGCAGTATTTT.

This clonotype turned up a few times. The rearrangement joins TRBV18 to TRBJ1-2; 10 nucleotides align to TRBD1. Germline V gene lookup returns CDR1 KGHSH and CDR2 LQKENI. V lost 1 base to trimming and J lost 8 bases; unmatched junction nucleotides: 13. The CDR3 sequence is 17 residues long. CDR3 coding DNA: TGTGCCAGCTCACCACGGTCGACAGGGGGCCTCTCCGGCGGCTACACCTTC. Its translation: CASSPRSTGGLSGGYTF.

The chain has TRBV9 and TRBJ2-7; possible D gene TRBD2, 6 bases. Trimming left V 0 bases short and J 3 bases short, with 13 bases between. This CDR3 comprises 15 residues. The germline gives CDR1 SGDLS, CDR2 YYNGEE. DNA for the CDR3: TGTGCCAGCAGCGTAGACGGGGGTGGTATCTACGAGCAGTACTTC. The encoded protein is CASSVDGGGIYEQYF.

This clonotype has a handful of counts. CDR3 in amino acids: CAATYLGSTDTQYF. The CDR3 region has the DNA TGTGCCGCCACATACCTAGGATCCACAGATACGCAGTATTTT. J is TRBJ2-3 and V is TRBV30; D ambiguous. The CDR3 length is 14 residues. Germline V gene sequence: CDR1 GTSNPN, CDR2 SVGIG (reference sequence). The ends were cut back, 8 bases at V and 2 bases at J, with 17 bases in the middle.

This chain joins TRBV5-1 and TRBJ2-3; D tentatively fits TRBD1 or TRBD2 (5 bases each). Germline CDR1 reads SGHRS; CDR2 reads YFSETQ. This CDR3 is built from 13 residues. Between the trimmed V and J ends, which lost 7 bases and 0 bases, there was a span of 9 bases. The CDR3, as DNA: TGCGCCAGCTTAGGGGACAGCACAGATACGCAGTATTTT. This encodes CASLGDSTDTQYF.

This clonotype was observed once. J is TRBJ1-1 and V is TRBV5-1, with a weak D call TRBD1 (5 bases). V lost 1 base to trimming and J lost 1 base, with 8 bases between them. This CDR3 is built from 14 residues. Germline CDR1 is SGHRS and CDR2 is YFSETQ. The CDR3 here is CASSLKRGNTEAFF. CDR3 DNA sequence: TGCGCCAGCAGCTTGAAGAGGGGGAACACTGAAGCTTTCTTT.

This clonotype has only a few counts. This rearrangement joins TRBV7-8 to TRBJ1-5; D gene ambiguous. CDR1 is SGHVS, CDR2 FQNEAQ, per germline. The CDR3 is 15 residues long. V lost 2 bases and J lost 6, with 14 bases in between. CDR3 DNA sequence: TGTGCCAGCAGCTTATATTCAGGAGAGGGTCAGCCCCAGCATTTT. Amino acids: CASSLYSGEGQPQHF.

This clonotype was counted between two and nine times. The V gene is TRBV6-5, the J gene TRBJ1-6; 7 bases map to TRBD1. Trimming removed 2 bases from V and 0 bases from J; junction bases left unmatched: 10. This CDR3 is built from 19 residues. Germline assignment: CDR1 MNHEY and CDR2 SVGAGI. In nucleotides, the CDR3 is TGTGCCAGCAGTTACCCCGGCACAGGGGCCTACTCCTATAATTCACCCCTCCACTTT. Its protein product is CASSYPGTGAYSYNSPLHF.

This clonotype has only a few counts. This chain connects TRBV5-1 to TRBJ2-1, with 12 bases identical to TRBD2. Germline V gene data show CDR1 as SGHRS and CDR2 as YFSETQ. The CDR3 spans 17 residues. V shed 1 base and J 7 bases; nucleotides not matched to a gene: 9. The CDR3: CASSLRASGGARNEQFF. The CDR3 DNA sequence: TGCGCCAGCAGCTTGAGGGCTAGCGGGGGGGCTAGGAATGAGCAGTTCTTC.

This clonotype occurred many times. The chain joins TRBV7-2 to TRBJ2-4; D might be TRBD1 (6 bases). CDR1 and CDR2 (germline): SGHTA, FQGNSA. V was shortened by 0 bases and J by 8 bases, with 11 bases between the two germline ends. This CDR3 is built from 14 residues. CDR3 residues: CASSLAAGVDIQYF. CDR3 DNA: TGTGCCAGCAGCTTAGCCGCAGGGGTGGACATTCAGTACTTC.

The rearrangement joins TRBV7-9 to TRBJ2-3; maybe TRBD1 (6 bases). V gave up 10 bases and J gave up 0 bases, with 17 bases separating them. CDR1 SEHNR and CDR2 FQNEAQ come from the germline V gene (reference sequence). This CDR3 comprises 15 residues. In DNA form, the CDR3 reads TGTGCCATCAACCCCCCTAGGGGGAGCACAGATACGCAGTATTTT. Its protein product is CAINPPRGSTDTQYF.

This clonotype was seen only a few times. The chain carries TRBV20-1 and TRBJ1-5; 8 nucleotides line up with TRBD1. Germline values: CDR1 DFQATT, CDR2 SNEGSKA (reference sequence). V lost 3 bases and J lost 7; bases outside the gene matches: 2. The CDR3 sequence is 12 residues long. This chain's CDR3 is CSARDRAQPQHF. The CDR3 region has the DNA TGCAGTGCTAGGGACAGGGCCCAGCCCCAGCATTTT.